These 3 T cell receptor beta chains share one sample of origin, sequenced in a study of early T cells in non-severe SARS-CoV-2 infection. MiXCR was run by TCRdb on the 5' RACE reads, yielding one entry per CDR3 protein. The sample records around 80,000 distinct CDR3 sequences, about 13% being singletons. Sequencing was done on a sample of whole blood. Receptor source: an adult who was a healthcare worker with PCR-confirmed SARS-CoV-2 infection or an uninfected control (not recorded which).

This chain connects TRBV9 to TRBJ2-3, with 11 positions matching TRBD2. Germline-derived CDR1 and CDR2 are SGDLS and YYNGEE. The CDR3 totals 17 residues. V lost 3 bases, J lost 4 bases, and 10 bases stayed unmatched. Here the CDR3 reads CASSGVPIAGGPDTQYF. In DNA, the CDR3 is TGTGCCAGCAGCGGTGTCCCTATAGCGGGGGGGCCAGATACGCAGTATTTT.

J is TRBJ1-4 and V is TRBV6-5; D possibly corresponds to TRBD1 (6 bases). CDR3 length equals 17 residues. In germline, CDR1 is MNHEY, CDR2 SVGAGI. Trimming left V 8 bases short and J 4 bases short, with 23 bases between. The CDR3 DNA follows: TGTGCCAGCGGACGACAGGCCTTCCCCCCTCTTAATGAAAAACTGTTTTTT. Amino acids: CASGRQAFPPLNEKLFF.

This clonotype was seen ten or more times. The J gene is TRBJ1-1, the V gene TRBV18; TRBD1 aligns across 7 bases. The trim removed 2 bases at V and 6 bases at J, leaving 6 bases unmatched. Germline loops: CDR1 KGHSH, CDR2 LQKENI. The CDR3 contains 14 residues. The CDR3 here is CASSPGRGGSEAFF. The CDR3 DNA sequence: TGTGCCAGCTCACCAGGTAGAGGGGGCTCTGAAGCTTTCTTT.